The 8 T cell receptor beta chains reported below all come from one sample, sequenced in a study of blood T cell repertoires in COVID-19. Here immunoSEQ multiplex PCR was the method, and the copy in TCRdb shows in-frame clones only, minus some. This sample has about 270,000 clones, with approximately 90% found just once. Sequencing was performed on PBMCs or T cells enriched from blood (not recorded which). Source of these receptors: a woman between 25 and 40 years old with acute COVID-19.

The genes are TRBV28 and TRBJ2-7, with 7 nucleotides matching TRBD1. With 3 bases clipped from V and 5 bases from J, the junction kept 7 bases outside the gene matches. The CDR3 covers 14 residues. Germline V lookup: CDR1 MDHEN, CDR2 SYDVKM. In nucleotides, the CDR3 is TGTGCCAGCAGTTTCCCCTACACAGGGGACGAGCAGTACTTC. Residues: CASSFPYTGDEQYF. Based on the CDR3 plus reference TRBV28 and TRBJ2-7, the full variable domain is DVKVTQSSRYLVKRTGEKVFLECVQDMDHENMFWYRQDPGLGLRLIYFSYDVKMKEKGDIPEGYSVSREKKERFSLILESASTNQTSMYLCASSFPYTGDEQYFGPGTRLTVT.

The chain links TRBV11-1 to TRBJ2-1; perhaps TRBD2 as D (6 bases). The CDR3 is 15 residues long. Germline loops: CDR1 SGHAT, CDR2 FQDESV (reference sequence). V dropped 1 base and J dropped 7 bases, with 14 bases sitting between them. Here the CDR3 reads CASSLVQGGQNEQFF. CDR3 bases: TGTGCCAGCAGCTTAGTCCAGGGAGGTCAGAATGAGCAGTTCTTC.

The chain couples TRBV7-8 to TRBJ2-2, with 9 bases aligning to TRBD1. This CDR3 comprises 16 residues. Germline V gene sequence: CDR1 SGHVS, CDR2 FQNEAQ. The ends lost 6 bases at V and 7 bases at J; junction bases unmatched: 12. This CDR3 reads CASRNTGGESRGELFF. CDR3 bases: TGTGCCAGCAGAAATACAGGGGGCGAATCCCGCGGGGAGCTGTTTTTT.

This CDR3 reads CASSFSGVGYNEQFF. Here the CDR3 DNA reads TGTGCCAGCAGTTTTAGCGGGGTGGGGTACAATGAGCAGTTCTTC. The rearrangement links TRBV27 to TRBJ2-1; TRBD2 matches 8 bases. The V gene end was trimmed by 3 bases and the J gene end by 4 bases; junction bases not matched to a gene: 5. The germline V gene has CDR1 MNHEY and CDR2 SMNVEV (reference sequence). CDR3 length equals 15 residues.

The chain links TRBV15 to TRBJ1-3; D not certain. From germline, CDR1 is LNHNV and CDR2 YYDKDF (reference sequence). The V and J ends lost 8 bases and 4 bases respectively, with 12 bases between them. The CDR3 length is 13 residues. In nucleotides, the CDR3 is TGTGCCACCGCCCCGAACGGGGGAAACACCATATATTTT. Its protein product is CATAPNGGNTIYF.

The chain is built from TRBV19 and TRBJ1-5; no clear D gene. The CDR3 loop spans 15 amino acids. Germline CDR1 reads LNHDA; CDR2 reads SQIVND (reference sequence). Trimming left V 5 bases short and J 2 bases short, with 13 bases between. The CDR3: CASSPMGGGNQPQHF. The CDR3 coding sequence is TGTGCCAGTAGTCCGATGGGAGGTGGCAATCAGCCCCAGCATTTT.

The chain combines TRBV27 with TRBJ2-2, with D perhaps matching TRBD2 (5 bases). CDR1 is MNHEY, CDR2 SMNVEV, per germline (reference sequence). This CDR3 has 16 residues. V shed 10 bases and J shed 0 bases, with 18 bases lying between them. The CDR3 DNA reads TGTGCCACCGCCGGGGAGCGGTGGACGAACACCGGGGAGCTGTTTTTT. Its protein is CATAGERWTNTGELFF.

The V call is TRBV18, the J call TRBJ2-1, with 7 bases aligning to TRBD2. The CDR3 has 15 amino acids. CDR1 and CDR2 (germline): KGHSH, LQKENI. V was clipped by 3 bases and J by 5 bases; unmatched bases: 7. CDR3 nucleotide sequence: TGTGCCAGCTCACCGTCCGGGGGGTCGGACAATGAGCAGTTCTTC. This translates into CASSPSGGSDNEQFF. The full variable domain, with the rest looked up from reference TRBV18 and TRBJ2-1, is NAGVMQNPRHLVRRRGQEARLRCSPMKGHSHVYWYRQLPEEGLKFMVYLQKENIIDESGMPKERFSAEFPKEGPSILRIQQVVRGDSAAYFCASSPSGGSDNEQFFGPGTRLTVL.